A single sample gave rise to the 14 T cell receptor beta chains below, sequenced in a study of T cell responses to AZD1222 COVID-19 vaccine. Only in-frame clones appear in the TCRdb table, and some are missing; sequencing was by immunoSEQ multiplex PCR. The profile shows around 120,000 clones, roughly nine tenths of them singletons. The specimen was peripheral blood, collected on day 0 of AZD1222 vaccination. These receptors were collected from an adult in good health.

Only one count was recorded for this clone. This chain joins TRBV30 and TRBJ2-7, with TRBD1 as a possible D gene (6 bases). This CDR3 has 13 residues. CDR1 and CDR2 (germline): GTSNPN, SVGIG (reference sequence). Trimming shortened V by 5 bases and J by 1 base, and 12 bases separated the two germline ends. Here the CDR3 DNA reads TGTGCCTGGGGCACAGGGTATTCCTACGAGCAGTACTTC. Protein: CAWGTGYSYEQYF.

DNA for the CDR3: TGCGCCAGCAGCCAAGAGGATGCGGGAGCCGGGGAGCTGTTTTTT. Protein: CASSQEDAGAGELFF. The J gene is TRBJ2-2, the V gene TRBV4-3; 7 bases match TRBD2. Germline V gene sequence: CDR1 LGHNA, CDR2 YSLEER. The V segment lost 0 bases and the J segment 6 bases; nucleotides outside the gene matches: 4. The CDR3 spans 15 residues.

The chain has TRBV6-5 and TRBJ2-3; D may be TRBD2 (7 bases). Germline values: CDR1 MNHEY, CDR2 SVGAGI. Trimming cost V 9 bases and J 6 bases, with 16 bases left between them. The CDR3 is 13 amino acids. The CDR3 protein is CASVGAGVDTQYF. CDR3 coding DNA: TGTGCCAGTGTGGGGGCGGGAGTGGATACGCAGTATTTT.

The chain combines TRBV7-9 with TRBJ1-1; TRBD1 matches at 7 bases. The CDR3 loop spans 15 amino acids. Germline CDR1 is SEHNR and CDR2 is FQNEAQ (reference sequence). Trimming cost V 1 base and J 1 base; bases outside gene matches: 3. The CDR3, as DNA: TGTGCCAGCAGCTTAGGAGACAGGGCGAACACTGAAGCTTTCTTT. Translating it yields CASSLGDRANTEAFF.

This rearrangement joins TRBV27 to TRBJ1-1; TRBD1 aligns across 8 bases. This CDR3 has 15 amino acids. Germline V gene data show CDR1 as MNHEY and CDR2 as SMNVEV (reference sequence). V lost 5 bases to trimming and J lost 1 base; unmatched junction nucleotides: 6. CDR3 amino acids: CASSTRTGTNTEAFF. As DNA, the CDR3 is TGTGCCAGCAGTACCCGGACAGGGACGAACACTGAAGCTTTCTTT.

The gene calls are TRBV28 and TRBJ1-2; D not certain. Germline V gives CDR1 MDHEN, CDR2 SYDVKM. The CDR3 covers 11 residues. Trimming cost V 2 bases and J 5 bases, with 3 bases left between them. The CDR3 is CASSLSYGYTF. The CDR3, as DNA: TGTGCCAGCAGTTTAAGTTATGGCTACACCTTC.

The chain carries TRBV25-1 and TRBJ2-7; no reliable D call. Germline-derived CDR1 and CDR2 are MGHDK and SYGVNS. CDR3 length equals 11 residues. V gave up 4 bases and J gave up 3 bases, with 4 bases separating them. CDR3 sequence: CASSGGYEQYF. The CDR3 DNA reads as TGTGCCAGCAGTGGTGGCTACGAGCAGTACTTC.

The gene calls are TRBV19 and TRBJ1-2, with 7 bases identical to TRBD1. Germline V gives CDR1 LNHDA, CDR2 SQIVND (reference sequence). V was clipped by 5 bases and J by 4 bases; unmatched bases: 10. CDR3 length equals 15 residues. The CDR3 region is CASSPQGTVGYGYTF. In DNA, the CDR3 is TGTGCCAGTAGTCCCCAAGGGACAGTCGGCTATGGCTACACCTTC.

Only one count was recorded for this clone. V and J are TRBV7-2 and TRBJ2-5; D gene uncertain. Germline V gene lookup returns CDR1 SGHTA and CDR2 FQGNSA. The CDR3 extends over 12 amino acids. Trimming removed 5 bases at V and 5 bases at J, with 9 bases between. Written as DNA, the CDR3 is TGTGCCAGCAGCCCCCGCCGGGAGACCCAGTACTTC. This gives the protein CASSPRRETQYF. The full variable domain, in which reference TRBV7-2 and TRBJ2-5 provide the parts outside the CDR3, is GAGVSQSPSNKVTEKGKDVELRCDPISGHTALYWYRQSLGQGLEFLIYFQGNSAPDKSGLPSDRFSAERTGGSVSTLTIQRTQQEDSAVYLCASSPRRETQYFGPGTRLLVL.

This chain joins TRBV4-3 and TRBJ2-2; the D is unclear. The germline V gene encodes CDR1 LGHNA and CDR2 YSLEER. V lost 2 bases to trimming and J lost 4 bases, with 5 bases between them. This CDR3 is 13 amino acids long. The CDR3: CASSQPFTGELFF. For the CDR3, the DNA is TGCGCCAGCAGCCAACCGTTCACCGGGGAGCTGTTTTTT.

V gene TRBV15 combines with J gene TRBJ1-1; TRBD1 matches 8 bases. V lost 2 bases, J lost 7 bases, and 9 bases stayed unmatched. The germline CDR1 and CDR2 sequences are LNHNV and YYDKDF (reference sequence). CDR3 length: 15 amino acids. CDR3 protein: CATSRLSGQAIEAFF. CDR3 bases: TGTGCCACCAGCAGATTATCGGGACAGGCGATTGAAGCTTTCTTT.

The chain combines TRBV6-5 with TRBJ2-3; the D gene is possibly TRBD2 (5 bases). The CDR3 sequence is 13 residues long. Germline V CDR1 and CDR2: MNHEY, SVGAGI. Trimming removed 5 bases from V and 7 bases from J, with 13 bases in between. The CDR3 DNA reads as TGTGCCAGCAGTACCGACTACGCCTATACGCAGTATTTT. This gives the protein CASSTDYAYTQYF.

The chain couples TRBV27 to TRBJ1-2; D possibly corresponds to TRBD1 (6 bases). V dropped 6 bases and J dropped 10 bases, with 21 bases sitting between them. The length of the CDR3 is 14 residues. Germline lookup yields CDR1 MNHEY and CDR2 SMNVEV (reference sequence). CDR3 DNA sequence: TGTGCCAGCAGACCTACTACCGGGACACGCATCTACACCTTC. It specifies CASRPTTGTRIYTF.

In this sample, this clone is medium-sized (0.01 to 0.1%). The CDR3 DNA reads as TGTGCCAGCAGCCAAGAATTTGCTAGCGGGTACAATGAGCAGTTCTTC. It is translated as CASSQEFASGYNEQFF. This chain joins TRBV4-2 and TRBJ2-1; 8 bases agree with TRBD2. The germline gives CDR1 LGHNA, CDR2 YNFKEQ. The CDR3 sequence is 16 residues long. With V trimmed by 0 bases and J by 4 bases, 5 bases remained unmatched.